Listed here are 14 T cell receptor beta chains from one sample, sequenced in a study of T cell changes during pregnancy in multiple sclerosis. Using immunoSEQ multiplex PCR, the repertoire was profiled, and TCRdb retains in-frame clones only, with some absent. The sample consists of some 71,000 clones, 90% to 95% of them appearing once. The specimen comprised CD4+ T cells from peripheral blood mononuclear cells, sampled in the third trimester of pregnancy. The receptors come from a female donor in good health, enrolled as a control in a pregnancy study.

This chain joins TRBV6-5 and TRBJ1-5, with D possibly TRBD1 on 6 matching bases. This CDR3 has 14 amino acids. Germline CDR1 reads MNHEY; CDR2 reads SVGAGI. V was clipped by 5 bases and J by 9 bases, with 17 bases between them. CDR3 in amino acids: CASSTPQGLRPQHF. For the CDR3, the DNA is TGTGCCAGCAGTACACCACAGGGTCTGCGGCCCCAGCATTTT.

The CDR3 protein is CASSPPGQTSYEQYF. CDR3 coding DNA: TGTGCCAGCAGCCCCCCGGGACAGACGTCCTACGAGCAGTACTTC. The chain joins TRBV6-8 to TRBJ2-7; 7 nucleotides align to TRBD1. The CDR3 sequence is 15 residues long. V was clipped by 6 bases and J by 1 base; unmatched bases: 9. In germline, CDR1 is MNHGY, CDR2 SAAAGT.

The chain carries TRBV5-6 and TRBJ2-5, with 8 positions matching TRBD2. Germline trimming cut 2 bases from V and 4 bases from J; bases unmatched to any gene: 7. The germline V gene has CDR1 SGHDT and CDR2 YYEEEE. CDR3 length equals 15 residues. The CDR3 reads CASSFVLSGGETQYF. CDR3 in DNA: TGTGCCAGCAGCTTTGTTCTAAGCGGGGGAGAGACCCAGTACTTC.

For the CDR3, the DNA is TGTGCCAGCAGCTTTCTCGCAGGGACAGGGACGTTTCGCAATCAGCCCCAGCATTTT. Translated: CASSFLAGTGTFRNQPQHF. The rearrangement links TRBV5-5 to TRBJ1-5; the match to TRBD1 covers 9 bases. Trimming took 2 bases from V and 2 from J; bases not matched to a gene: 14. CDR1 is SGHKS and CDR2 is YYEKEE in the germline V gene (reference sequence). This CDR3 region has 19 residues.

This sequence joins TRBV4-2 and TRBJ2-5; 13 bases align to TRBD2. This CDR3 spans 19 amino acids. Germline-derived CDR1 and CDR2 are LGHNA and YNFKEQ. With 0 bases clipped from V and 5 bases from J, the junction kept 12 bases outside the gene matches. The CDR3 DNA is TGTGCCAGCAGCCAAGATCTAACGCGGACTAGCGGGGGTCCGGAGACCCAGTACTTC. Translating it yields CASSQDLTRTSGGPETQYF.

The CDR3 loop reads CASSLKTGMADGYTF. The DNA of the CDR3 is TGTGCCAGCAGCTTGAAGACAGGGATGGCGGATGGCTACACCTTC. This chain links TRBV5-4 with TRBJ1-2; the match to TRBD1 covers 7 bases. Germline V CDR1 and CDR2: SGHNT, YYREEE (reference sequence). There are 15 residues in the CDR3. Unmatched junction bases numbered 9, after V lost 1 base and J lost 6 bases. The variable domain in full, with the rest retrieved from reference TRBV5-4 and TRBJ1-2, is ETGVTQSPTHLIKTRGQQVTLRCSSQSGHNTVSWYQQALGQGPQFIFQYYREEENGRGNFPPRFSGLQFPNYSSELNVNALELDDSALYLCASSLKTGMADGYTFGSGTRLTVV.

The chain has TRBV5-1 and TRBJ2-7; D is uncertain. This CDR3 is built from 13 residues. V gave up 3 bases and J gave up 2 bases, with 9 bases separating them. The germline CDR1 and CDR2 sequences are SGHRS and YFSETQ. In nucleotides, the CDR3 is TGCGCCAGCAGCTCTCAGGCAACCTACGAGCAGTACTTC. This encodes CASSSQATYEQYF. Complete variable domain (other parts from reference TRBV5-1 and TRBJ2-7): KAGVTQTPRYLIKTRGQQVTLSCSPISGHRSVSWYQQTPGQGLQFLFEYFSETQRNKGNFPGRFSGRQFSNSRSEMNVSTLELGDSALYLCASSSQATYEQYFGPGTRLTVT.

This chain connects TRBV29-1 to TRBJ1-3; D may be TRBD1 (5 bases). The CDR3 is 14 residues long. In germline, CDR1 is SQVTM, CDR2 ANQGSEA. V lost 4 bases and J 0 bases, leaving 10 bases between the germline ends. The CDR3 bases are TGCAGCGTTGGGGGGGACCTCTCTGGAAACACCATATATTTT. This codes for CSVGGDLSGNTIYF.

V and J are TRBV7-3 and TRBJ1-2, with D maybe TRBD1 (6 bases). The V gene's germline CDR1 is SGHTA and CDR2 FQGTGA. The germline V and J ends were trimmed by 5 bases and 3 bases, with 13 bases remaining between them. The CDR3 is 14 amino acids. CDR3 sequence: CASSATGRDYGYTF. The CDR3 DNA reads TGTGCCAGCAGCGCTACAGGGAGGGACTATGGCTACACCTTC.

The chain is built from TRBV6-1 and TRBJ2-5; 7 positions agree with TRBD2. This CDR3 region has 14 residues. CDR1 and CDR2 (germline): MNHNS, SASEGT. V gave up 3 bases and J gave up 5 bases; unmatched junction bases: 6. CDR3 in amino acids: CASSEGSGRETQYF. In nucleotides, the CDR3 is TGTGCCAGCAGTGAGGGATCCGGGAGGGAGACCCAGTACTTC.

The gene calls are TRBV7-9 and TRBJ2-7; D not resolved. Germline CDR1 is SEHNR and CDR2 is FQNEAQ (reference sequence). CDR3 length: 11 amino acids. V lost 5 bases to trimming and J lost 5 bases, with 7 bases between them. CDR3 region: CASSAPNEQYF. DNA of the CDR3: TGTGCCAGCAGCGCGCCAAACGAGCAGTACTTC. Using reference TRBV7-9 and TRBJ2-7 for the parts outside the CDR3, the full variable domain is DTGVSQNPRHKITKRGQNVTFRCDPISEHNRLYWYRQTLGQGPEFLTYFQNEAQLEKSRLLSDRFSAERPKGSFSTLEIQRTEQGDSAMYLCASSAPNEQYFGPGTRLTVT.

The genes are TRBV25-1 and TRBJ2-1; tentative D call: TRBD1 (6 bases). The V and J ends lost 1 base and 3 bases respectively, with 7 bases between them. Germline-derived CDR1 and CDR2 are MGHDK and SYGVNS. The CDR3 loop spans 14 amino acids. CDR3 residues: CASSESTGYNEQFF. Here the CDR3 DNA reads TGTGCCAGCAGTGAATCGACAGGCTACAATGAGCAGTTCTTC.

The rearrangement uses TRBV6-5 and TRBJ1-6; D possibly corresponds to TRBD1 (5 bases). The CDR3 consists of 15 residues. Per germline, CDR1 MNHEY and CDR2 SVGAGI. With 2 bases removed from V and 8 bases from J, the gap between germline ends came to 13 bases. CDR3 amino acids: CASSYTRVGDSPLHF. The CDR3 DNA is TGTGCCAGCAGTTACACCAGGGTGGGTGATTCACCCCTCCACTTT.

The CDR3 bases are TGTGCCAGCAGCACTAACCTATACGACGAGCAGTACTTC. Translating gives CASSTNLYDEQYF. The chain has TRBV11-3 and TRBJ2-7; no definite D call. The germline V gene encodes CDR1 SGHNT and CDR2 YENEEA. Trimming removed 5 bases from V and 5 bases from J, with 13 bases in between. CDR3 size: 13 residues. The variable domain in full, with the rest retrieved from reference TRBV11-3 and TRBJ2-7, is EAGVVQSPRYKIIEKKQPVAFWCNPISGHNTLYWYLQNLGQGPELLIRYENEEAVDDSQLPKDRFSAERLKGVDSTLKIQPAELGDSAVYLCASSTNLYDEQYFGPGTRLTVT.